This T cell receptor (beta chain) was profiled in a study of CD8 T cells in ankylosing spondylitis. Findings and limits, study-wide: Those disease-linked clones were CD8+; they were also relatively rare in peripheral blood. A motif in TCR beta, a set of roughly 8 highly homologous variants, appeared characteristic of ankylosing spondylitis blood. Reportedly, significant enrichment of disease-linked clones occurred in matched ankylosing spondylitis synovial fluid.

Libraries for TCR beta were made by quantitative 5'-RACE with molecular barcodes. TCRdb re-derived calls from the 5' RACE reads in MiXCR, one entry per CDR3 protein. The table has around 490,000 distinct CDR3 sequences, 5.3% seen once. This clonotype showed up many times. Its antigen is as yet unknown. In germline, CDR1 is SGHRS, CDR2 YFSETQ. The CDR3 is 13 residues long. Trimming left V 4 bases short and J 6 bases short, with 11 bases between. The clonotype comes from a male donor with ankylosing spondylitis. Sequenced material: blood, either unsorted or a sorted T cell fraction (not recorded which). This chain links TRBV5-1 with TRBJ2-1; TRBD2 might be the D (7 bases). The chain's CDR3 is CASSGGAPNEQFF. The CDR3 DNA sequence: TGCGCCAGCAGCGGGGGGGCGCCCAATGAGCAGTTCTTC.